This T cell receptor (beta chain) was documented in a study of Ad26.COV2.S vaccination and SARS-CoV-2 variants. Study background: Among those in the COV1001 Ad26.COV2.S trial arm was the donor.

The table came from immunoSEQ multiplex PCR; TCRdb's copy has only in-frame clones and leaves some out. Of 300,000 to 400,000 clones in the sample, around four fifths were seen once. This CDR3 has 12 amino acids. The V gene lost 2 bases and the J gene lost 5 bases, with 5 bases spanning the gap. The germline V gene encodes CDR1 SGHRS and CDR2 YFSETQ. The treatment here: 19 received Ad26.COV2.S at low or high dose, single or two shots; 5 received placebo; per-sample allocation not given. Sampling happened 63 days after the first vaccine or placebo injection. The receptor comes from a person between 18 and 65 years old who received the Ad26.COV2.S COVID-19 vaccine or a placebo. The sample consisted of peripheral blood, taken in a trial of Ad26.COV2.S vaccine versus placebo. This rearrangement joins TRBV5-1 to TRBJ2-1, with no clear D. This CDR3 reads CASSFGNNEQFF. DNA for the CDR3: TGCGCCAGCAGCTTCGGAAACAATGAGCAGTTCTTC.